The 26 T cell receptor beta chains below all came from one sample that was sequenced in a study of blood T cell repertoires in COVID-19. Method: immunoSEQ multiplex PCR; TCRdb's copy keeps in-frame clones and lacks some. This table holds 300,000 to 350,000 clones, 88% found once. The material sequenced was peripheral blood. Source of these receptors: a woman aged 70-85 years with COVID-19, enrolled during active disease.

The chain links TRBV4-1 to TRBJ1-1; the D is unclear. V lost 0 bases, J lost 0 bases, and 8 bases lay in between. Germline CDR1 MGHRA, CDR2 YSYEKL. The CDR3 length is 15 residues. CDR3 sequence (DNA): TGCGCCAGCAGCCAAGATCAGGTCATGAACACTGAAGCTTTCTTT. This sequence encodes CASSQDQVMNTEAFF.

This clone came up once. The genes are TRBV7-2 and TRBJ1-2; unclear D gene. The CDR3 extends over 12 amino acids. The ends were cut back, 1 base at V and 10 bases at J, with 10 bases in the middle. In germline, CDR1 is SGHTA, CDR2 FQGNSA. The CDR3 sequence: CASSLVGRSYTF. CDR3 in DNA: TGTGCCAGCAGCTTAGTGGGCCGATCCTACACCTTC. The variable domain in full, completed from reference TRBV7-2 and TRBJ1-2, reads GAGVSQSPSNKVTEKGKDVELRCDPISGHTALYWYRQSLGQGLEFLIYFQGNSAPDKSGLPSDRFSAERTGGSVSTLTIQRTQQEDSAVYLCASSLVGRSYTFGSGTRLTVV.

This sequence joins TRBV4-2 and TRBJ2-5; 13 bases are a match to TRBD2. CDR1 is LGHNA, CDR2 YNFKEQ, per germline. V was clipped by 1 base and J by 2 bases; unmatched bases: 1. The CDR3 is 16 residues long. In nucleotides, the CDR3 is TGTGCCAGCAGCCAAGGACTAGCGGGGGGACAAGAGACCCAGTACTTC. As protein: CASSQGLAGGQETQYF.

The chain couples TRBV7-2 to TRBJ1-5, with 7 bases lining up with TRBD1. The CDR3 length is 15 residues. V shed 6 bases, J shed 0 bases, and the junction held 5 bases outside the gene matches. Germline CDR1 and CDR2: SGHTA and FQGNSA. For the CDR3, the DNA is TGTGCCAGCAGTCCAACAGGGGCTAGCAATCAGCCCCAGCATTTT. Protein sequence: CASSPTGASNQPQHF. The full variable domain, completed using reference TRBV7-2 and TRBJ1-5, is GAGVSQSPSNKVTEKGKDVELRCDPISGHTALYWYRQSLGQGLEFLIYFQGNSAPDKSGLPSDRFSAERTGGSVSTLTIQRTQQEDSAVYLCASSPTGASNQPQHFGDGTRLSIL.

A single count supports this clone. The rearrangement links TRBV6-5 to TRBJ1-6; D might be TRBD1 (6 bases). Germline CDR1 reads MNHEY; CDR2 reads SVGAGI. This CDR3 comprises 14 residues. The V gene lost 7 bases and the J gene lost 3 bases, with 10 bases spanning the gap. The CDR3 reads CASTRDNYNSPLHF. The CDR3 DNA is TGTGCCAGCACCAGGGACAACTATAATTCACCCCTCCACTTT.

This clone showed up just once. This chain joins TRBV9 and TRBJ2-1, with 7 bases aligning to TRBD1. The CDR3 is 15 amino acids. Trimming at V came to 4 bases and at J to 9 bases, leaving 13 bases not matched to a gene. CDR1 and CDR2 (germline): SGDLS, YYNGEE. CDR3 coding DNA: TGTGCCAGCAGCTCCTCCGGGACAGCCCCGGGTGAGCAGTTCTTC. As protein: CASSSSGTAPGEQFF. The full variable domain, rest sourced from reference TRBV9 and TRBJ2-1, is DSGVTQTPKHLITATGQRVTLRCSPRSGDLSVYWYQQSLDQGLQFLIQYYNGEERAKGNILERFSAQQFPDLHSELNLSSLELGDSALYFCASSSSGTAPGEQFFGPGTRLTVL.

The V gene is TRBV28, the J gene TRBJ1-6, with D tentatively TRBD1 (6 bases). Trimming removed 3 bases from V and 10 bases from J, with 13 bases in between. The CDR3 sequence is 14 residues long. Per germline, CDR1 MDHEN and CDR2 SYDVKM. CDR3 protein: CASSFPRGQSPLHF. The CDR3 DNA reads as TGTGCCAGCAGTTTTCCCAGGGGCCAGTCACCCCTCCACTTT.

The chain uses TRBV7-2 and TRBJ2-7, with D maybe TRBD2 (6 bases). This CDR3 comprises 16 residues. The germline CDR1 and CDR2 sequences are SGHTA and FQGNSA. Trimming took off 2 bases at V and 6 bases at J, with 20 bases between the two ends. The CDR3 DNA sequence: TGTGCCAGCAGCTTAAATGTGATGGCTAGCGCCGGCGAGCAGTACTTC. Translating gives CASSLNVMASAGEQYF.

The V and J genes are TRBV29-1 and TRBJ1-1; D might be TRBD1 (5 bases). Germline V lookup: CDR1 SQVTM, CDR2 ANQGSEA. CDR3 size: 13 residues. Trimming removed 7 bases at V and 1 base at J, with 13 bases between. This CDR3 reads CSAGATGNTEAFF. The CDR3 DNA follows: TGCAGCGCTGGGGCAACCGGGAACACTGAAGCTTTCTTT.

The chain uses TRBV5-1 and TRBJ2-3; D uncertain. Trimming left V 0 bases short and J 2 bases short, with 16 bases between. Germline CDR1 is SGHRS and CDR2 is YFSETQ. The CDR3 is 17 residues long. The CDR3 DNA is TGCGCCAGCAGCTTGGCCACCGCAGGAAGCCCCACAGATACGCAGTATTTT. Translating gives CASSLATAGSPTDTQYF.

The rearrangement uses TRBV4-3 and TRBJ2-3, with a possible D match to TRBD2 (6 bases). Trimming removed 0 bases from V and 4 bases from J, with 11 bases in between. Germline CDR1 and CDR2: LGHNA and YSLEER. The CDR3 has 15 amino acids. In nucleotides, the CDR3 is TGCGCCAGCAGCCAAGAGGCTAGCGACCCAGATACGCAGTATTTT. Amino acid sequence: CASSQEASDPDTQYF.

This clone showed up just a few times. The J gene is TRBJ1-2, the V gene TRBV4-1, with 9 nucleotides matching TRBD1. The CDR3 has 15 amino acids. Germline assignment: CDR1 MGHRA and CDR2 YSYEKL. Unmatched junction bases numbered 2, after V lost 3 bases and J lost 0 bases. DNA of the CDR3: TGCGCCAGCAGCCAGGGACAGGGTGCTAACTATGGCTACACCTTC. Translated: CASSQGQGANYGYTF.

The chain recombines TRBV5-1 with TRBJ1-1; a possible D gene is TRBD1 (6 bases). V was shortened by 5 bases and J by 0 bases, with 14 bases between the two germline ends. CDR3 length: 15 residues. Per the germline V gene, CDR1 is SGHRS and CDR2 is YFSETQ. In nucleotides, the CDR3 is TGCGCCAGCAGGTGGGGGCTTGGGGTGAACACTGAAGCTTTCTTT. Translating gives CASRWGLGVNTEAFF. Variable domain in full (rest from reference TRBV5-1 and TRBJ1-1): KAGVTQTPRYLIKTRGQQVTLSCSPISGHRSVSWYQQTPGQGLQFLFEYFSETQRNKGNFPGRFSGRQFSNSRSEMNVSTLELGDSALYLCASRWGLGVNTEAFFGQGTRLTVV.

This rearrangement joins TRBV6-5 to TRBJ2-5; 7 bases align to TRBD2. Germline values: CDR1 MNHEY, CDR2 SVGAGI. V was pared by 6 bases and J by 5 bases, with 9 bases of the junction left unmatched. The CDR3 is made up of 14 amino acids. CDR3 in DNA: TGTGCCAGCAGGCTCTCTAGCGGCCGGGAGACCCAGTACTTC. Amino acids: CASRLSSGRETQYF.

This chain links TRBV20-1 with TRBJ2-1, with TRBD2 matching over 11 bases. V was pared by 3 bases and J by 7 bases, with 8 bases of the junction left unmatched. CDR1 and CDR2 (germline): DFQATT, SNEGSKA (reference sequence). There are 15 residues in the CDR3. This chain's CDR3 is CSASSSGGLSNEQFF. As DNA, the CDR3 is TGCAGTGCTAGTTCTAGCGGGGGGCTGTCAAATGAGCAGTTCTTC.

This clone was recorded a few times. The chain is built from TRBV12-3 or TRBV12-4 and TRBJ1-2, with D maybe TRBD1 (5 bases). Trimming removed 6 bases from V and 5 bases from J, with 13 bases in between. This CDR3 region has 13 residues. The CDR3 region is CASSPRKGYGYTF. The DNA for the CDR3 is TGTGCCAGCAGCCCTCGTAAGGGGTATGGCTACACCTTC.

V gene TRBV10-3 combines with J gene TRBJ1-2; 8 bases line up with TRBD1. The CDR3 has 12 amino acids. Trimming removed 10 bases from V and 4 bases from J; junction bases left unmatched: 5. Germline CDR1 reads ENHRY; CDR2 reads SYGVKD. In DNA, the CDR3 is TGTGCCAGCGGGACAGGCGCCTATGGCTACACCTTC. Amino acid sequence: CASGTGAYGYTF.

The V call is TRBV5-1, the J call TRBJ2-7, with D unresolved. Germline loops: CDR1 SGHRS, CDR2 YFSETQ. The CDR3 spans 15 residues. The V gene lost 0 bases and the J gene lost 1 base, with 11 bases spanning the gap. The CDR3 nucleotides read TGCGCCAGCAGCTTGGCCAACTACCCATCCTACGAGCAGTACTTC. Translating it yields CASSLANYPSYEQYF.

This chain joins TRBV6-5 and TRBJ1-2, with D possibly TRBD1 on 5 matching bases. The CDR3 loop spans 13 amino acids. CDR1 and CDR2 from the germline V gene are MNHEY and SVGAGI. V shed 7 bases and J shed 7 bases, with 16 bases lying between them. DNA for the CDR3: TGTGCCAGCAAGCCGCAGGGATTCTCTGGCTACACCTTC. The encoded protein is CASKPQGFSGYTF.

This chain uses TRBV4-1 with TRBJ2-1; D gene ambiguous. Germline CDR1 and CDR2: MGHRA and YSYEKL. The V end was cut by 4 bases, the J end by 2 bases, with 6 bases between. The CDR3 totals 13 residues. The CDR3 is CASSPGPYNEQFF. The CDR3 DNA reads TGCGCCAGCAGCCCAGGTCCCTACAATGAGCAGTTCTTC.

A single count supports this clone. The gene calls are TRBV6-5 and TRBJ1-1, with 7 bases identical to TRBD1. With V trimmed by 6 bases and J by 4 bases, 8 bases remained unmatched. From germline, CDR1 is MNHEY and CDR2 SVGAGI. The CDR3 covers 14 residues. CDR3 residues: CASRTTGIFTEAFF. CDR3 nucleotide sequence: TGTGCCAGCAGAACGACAGGGATCTTCACTGAAGCTTTCTTT.

CDR3 in amino acids: CASRGTSGSNEQFF. The CDR3 region has the DNA TGTGCCAGCAGGGGGACTAGCGGATCCAATGAGCAGTTCTTC. The chain carries TRBV3-1 (or the pseudogene TRBV3-2) and TRBJ2-1, with 11 bases that match TRBD2. The CDR3 has 14 amino acids. Germline V gene lookup returns CDR1 LGHDT and CDR2 YNNKEL (reference sequence). The V and J ends lost 6 bases and 6 bases, in that order; junction bases with no gene match: 4.

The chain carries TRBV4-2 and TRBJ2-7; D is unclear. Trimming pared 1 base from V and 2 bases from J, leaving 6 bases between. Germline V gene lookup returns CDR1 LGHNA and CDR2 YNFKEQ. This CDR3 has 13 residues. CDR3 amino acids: CASSQGYTYEQYF. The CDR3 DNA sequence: TGTGCCAGCAGCCAAGGTTACACCTACGAGCAGTACTTC.

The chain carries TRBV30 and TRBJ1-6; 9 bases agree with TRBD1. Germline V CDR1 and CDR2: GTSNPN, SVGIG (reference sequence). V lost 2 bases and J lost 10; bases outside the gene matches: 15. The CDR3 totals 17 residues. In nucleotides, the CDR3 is TGTGCCTGGAGTCCGGGACAGGGTTACCGGCCCGGATCACCCCTCCACTTT. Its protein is CAWSPGQGYRPGSPLHF. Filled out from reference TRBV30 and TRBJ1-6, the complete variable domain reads SQTIHQWPATLVQPVGSPLSLECTVEGTSNPNLYWYRQAAGRGLQLLFYSVGIGQISSEVPQNLSASRPQDRQFILSSKKLLLSDSGFYLCAWSPGQGYRPGSPLHFGNGTRLTVT.

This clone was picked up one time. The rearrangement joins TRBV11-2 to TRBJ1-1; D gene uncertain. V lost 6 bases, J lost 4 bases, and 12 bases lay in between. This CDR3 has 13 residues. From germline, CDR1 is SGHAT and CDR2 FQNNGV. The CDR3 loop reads CASRPIGFTEAFF. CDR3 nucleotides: TGTGCCAGCAGACCCATCGGGTTCACTGAAGCTTTCTTT.

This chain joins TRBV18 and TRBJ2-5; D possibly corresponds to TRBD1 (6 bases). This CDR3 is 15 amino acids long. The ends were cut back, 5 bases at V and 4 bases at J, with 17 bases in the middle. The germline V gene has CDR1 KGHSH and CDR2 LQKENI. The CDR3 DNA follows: TGTGCCAGCTCAGAAGCTCTTGGGGGCGGAGAGACCCAGTACTTC. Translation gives CASSEALGGGETQYF.